The entry below gives a single TCR beta chain sequence along with its context. Its target is not known. Time point of the sample: blood from clinic visit 5 months post-surgery; TSC patient then seizure free. The sequenced cases were selected for having the highest brain T cell transcript signatures. Pre-surgery treatment included at least one anti-epileptic drug. This specimen comes from a study of brain T cells in children with intractable seizures. This table comes from immunoSEQ multiplex PCR, and its TCRdb copy is limited to in-frame clones, with some not included. The sample has under 400,000 clones; roughly 93% are singletons. The germline CDR1 and CDR2 sequences are SEHNR and FQNEAQ (reference sequence). CDR3 length equals 14 residues. The V end lost 5 bases, the J end lost 2 bases, and 11 bases lay between the germline ends. Whole-study findings and limits: Clones missing pre-surgery may reflect undersampling of that blood sample.

The clonotype was recovered from a boy in the first two years of life with tuberous sclerosis and intractable seizures. Sequencing used peripheral blood, obtained 4 to 6 months after surgery. The chain combines TRBV7-9 with TRBJ2-3; D might be TRBD1 (6 bases). CDR3 in amino acids: CASSPRQVTDTQYF. CDR3 sequence (DNA): TGTGCCAGCAGCCCCCGACAGGTCACAGATACGCAGTATTTT.